Shown below are 11 T cell receptor beta chains from a single sample sequenced in a study of cytomegalovirus exposure and HLA in healthy donors. The PCR ran on 60 Vbeta and 13 Jbeta primers. This table comes from immunoSEQ multiplex PCR, and its TCRdb copy is limited to in-frame clones, with some not included. The sample includes about 190,000 clones, 79% seen only once; the top ten take 1.5% to 2%. Sequencing was carried out using PBMCs. These receptor sequences come from a woman younger than 30 in good health and CMV-seronegative.

The sample holds one count of this clone. This chain connects TRBV27 to TRBJ1-2; 9 nucleotides match TRBD1. The CDR3 sequence is 13 residues long. CDR1 is MNHEY, CDR2 SMNVEV, per germline (reference sequence). With 6 bases clipped from V and 4 bases from J, the junction kept 3 bases outside the gene matches. The chain's CDR3 is CASSTGGGYGYTF. CDR3 nucleotide sequence: TGTGCCAGCAGCACAGGGGGCGGCTATGGCTACACCTTC.

This sequence joins TRBV4-1 and TRBJ2-7, with D possibly TRBD2 on 6 matching bases. CDR3 length: 13 amino acids. With 4 bases removed from V and 6 bases from J, the gap between germline ends came to 13 bases. Germline V gives CDR1 MGHRA, CDR2 YSYEKL. CDR3: CASSRQEGPEQYF. The DNA for the CDR3 is TGCGCCAGCAGCCGGCAGGAGGGACCCGAGCAGTACTTC.

DNA for the CDR3: TGTGCCAGCAGGACCGGACTAGCGGGGAGTACGCAGTATTTT. It yields the protein CASRTGLAGSTQYF. V and J are TRBV2 and TRBJ2-3, with TRBD2 identical over 12 bases. CDR1 is SNHLY, CDR2 FYNNEI, per germline. The CDR3 is made up of 14 amino acids. The junction had 6 bases not matched to a gene; V was cut back by 6 bases and J by 8 bases.

The J gene is TRBJ2-1, the V gene TRBV4-1; D ambiguous. CDR3 length: 13 residues. The V end was cut by 4 bases, the J end by 7 bases, with 11 bases between. Germline V gene data show CDR1 as MGHRA and CDR2 as YSYEKL. This CDR3 is CASSLVTPNEQFF. In DNA, the CDR3 is TGCGCCAGCAGCCTAGTCACCCCGAATGAGCAGTTCTTC.

A few counts support this clone. The chain is built from TRBV7-2 and TRBJ2-3, with TRBD2 identical over 12 bases. V was pared by 3 bases and J by 2 bases, with 3 bases of the junction left unmatched. The CDR3 covers 16 residues. In germline, CDR1 is SGHTA, CDR2 FQGNSA. CDR3 DNA: TGTGCCAGCAGCTTCCTAGCGGGAGGGGTCACAGATACGCAGTATTTT. Amino acid sequence: CASSFLAGGVTDTQYF.

The V gene is TRBV27, the J gene TRBJ1-5; D call uncertain. The V gene's germline CDR1 is MNHEY and CDR2 SMNVEV (reference sequence). The CDR3 consists of 15 residues. The V and J ends lost 4 bases and 4 bases respectively, with 14 bases between them. The CDR3 sequence is CASSYEAVGNQPQHF. The CDR3 coding sequence is TGTGCCAGCAGTTACGAGGCGGTCGGAAATCAGCCCCAGCATTTT.

V is TRBV6-6 and J is TRBJ2-3; the D gene is possibly TRBD1 (7 bases). CDR1 is MNHNY and CDR2 is SVGAGI in the germline V gene (reference sequence). V was trimmed by 0 bases and J by 4 bases, leaving 8 bases between them. The CDR3 is 14 amino acids. CDR3 bases: TGTGCCAGCAGTTACTCCAGGGGGGCAGATACGCAGTATTTT. This sequence encodes CASSYSRGADTQYF.

V and J are TRBV5-1 and TRBJ2-3; D unresolved. The CDR3 is 11 residues long. With 4 bases removed from V and 6 bases from J, the gap between germline ends came to 6 bases. Germline-derived CDR1 and CDR2 are SGHRS and YFSETQ. For the CDR3, the DNA is TGCGCCAGCAGCGCCCGGGATACGCAGTATTTT. The encoded protein is CASSARDTQYF.

This clone has a handful of counts. The rearrangement joins TRBV7-2 to TRBJ2-7; 8 bases align to TRBD1. CDR3 length: 15 residues. Germline V gene data show CDR1 as SGHTA and CDR2 as FQGNSA. V shed 2 bases, J shed 3 bases, and the junction held 6 bases outside the gene matches. The CDR3, as DNA: TGTGCCAGCAGCTTAAGGACAGGGCGCCGCTACGAGCAGTACTTC. Its protein product is CASSLRTGRRYEQYF.

V gene TRBV7-8 combines with J gene TRBJ2-1; D possibly corresponds to TRBD2 (6 bases). V lost 6 bases, J lost 6 bases, and 27 bases lay in between. The CDR3 is 18 residues long. CDR1 and CDR2 (germline): SGHVS, FQNEAQ. For the CDR3, the DNA is TGTGCCAGCAGTCGTACCCATAGACTAGACAGTTTGGCCAATGAGCAGTTCTTC. Translation: CASSRTHRLDSLANEQFF.

V and J are TRBV13 and TRBJ2-2; weak D call: TRBD1 (6 bases). The V gene's germline CDR1 is PRHDT and CDR2 FYEKMQ (reference sequence). CDR3 length: 17 residues. V lost 4 bases, J lost 1 base, and 16 bases lay in between. The DNA of the CDR3 is TGTGCCAGCAGCTCGACCGAGGACAGATGGAACACCGGGGAGCTGTTTTTT. Translation: CASSSTEDRWNTGELFF.